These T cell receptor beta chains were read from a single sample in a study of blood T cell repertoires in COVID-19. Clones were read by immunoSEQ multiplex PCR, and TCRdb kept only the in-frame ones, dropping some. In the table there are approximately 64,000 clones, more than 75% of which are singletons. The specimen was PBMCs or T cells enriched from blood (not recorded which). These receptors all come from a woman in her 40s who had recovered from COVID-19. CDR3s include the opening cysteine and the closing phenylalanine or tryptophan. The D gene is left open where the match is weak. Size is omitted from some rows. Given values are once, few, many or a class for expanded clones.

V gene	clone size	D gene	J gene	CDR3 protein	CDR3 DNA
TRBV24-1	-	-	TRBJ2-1	CATSSVGVYNEQFF	TGTGCCACCAGTTCGGTAGGGGTCTACAATGAGCAGTTCTTC
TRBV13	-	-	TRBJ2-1	CASSLSVTNEQFF	TGTGCCAGCAGCTTGTCGGTAACCAATGAGCAGTTCTTC
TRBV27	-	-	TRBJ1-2	CASSPPGGIYGYTF	TGTGCCAGCAGTCCCCCGGGTGGCATATATGGCTACACCTTC
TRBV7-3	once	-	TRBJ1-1	CASSYDTQNTEAFF	TGTGCCAGCAGCTACGACACACAGAACACTGAAGCTTTCTTT
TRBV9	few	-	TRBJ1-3	CASSLRTTGSGNTIYF	TGTGCCAGCAGCCTCCGCACGACAGGATCTGGAAACACCATATATTTT
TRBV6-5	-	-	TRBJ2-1	CASSFTGYNEQFF	TGTGCCAGCAGCTTCACAGGGTACAATGAGCAGTTCTTC
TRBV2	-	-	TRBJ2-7	CASRGRSGYEQYF	TGTGCCAGCAGGGGCCGATCAGGCTACGAGCAGTACTTC
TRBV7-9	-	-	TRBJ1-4	CASSRGQEDEKLFF	TGTGCCAGCAGCCGCGGGCAGGAGGATGAAAAACTGTTTTTT
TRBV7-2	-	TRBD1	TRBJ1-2	CASSLGGTGGSGYTF	TGTGCCAGCAGCTTAGGGGGGACAGGGGGTTCGGGCTACACCTTC
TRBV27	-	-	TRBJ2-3	CASSLISYTDTQYF	TGTGCCAGCAGTTTAATCTCCTACACAGATACGCAGTATTTT
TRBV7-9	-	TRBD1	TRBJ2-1	CASSWGQGAGNEQFF	TGTGCCAGCAGCTGGGGACAGGGGGCCGGCAATGAGCAGTTCTTC
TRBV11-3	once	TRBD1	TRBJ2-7	CASSSRTGIYEQYF	TGTGCCAGCAGCTCGAGGACAGGTATTTACGAGCAGTACTTC
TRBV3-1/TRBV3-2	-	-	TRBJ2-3	CASSQDGGSGTDTQYF	TGTGCCAGCAGCCAAGATGGCGGTTCGGGCACAGATACGCAGTATTTT
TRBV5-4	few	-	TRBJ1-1	CASNRPGQNTEAFF	TGTGCCAGCAACCGCCCTGGACAGAACACTGAAGCTTTCTTT
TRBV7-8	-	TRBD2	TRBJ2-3	CASSFASGGTTDTQYF	TGTGCCAGCAGCTTCGCTAGCGGGGGGACCACAGATACGCAGTATTTT
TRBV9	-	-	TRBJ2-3	CASSPLGGPTDTQYF	TGTGCCAGCAGCCCCCTCGGGGGGCCCACAGATACGCAGTATTTT
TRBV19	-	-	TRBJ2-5	CATTNQGLQETQYF	TGTGCCACCACGAACCAGGGGCTACAAGAGACCCAGTACTTC